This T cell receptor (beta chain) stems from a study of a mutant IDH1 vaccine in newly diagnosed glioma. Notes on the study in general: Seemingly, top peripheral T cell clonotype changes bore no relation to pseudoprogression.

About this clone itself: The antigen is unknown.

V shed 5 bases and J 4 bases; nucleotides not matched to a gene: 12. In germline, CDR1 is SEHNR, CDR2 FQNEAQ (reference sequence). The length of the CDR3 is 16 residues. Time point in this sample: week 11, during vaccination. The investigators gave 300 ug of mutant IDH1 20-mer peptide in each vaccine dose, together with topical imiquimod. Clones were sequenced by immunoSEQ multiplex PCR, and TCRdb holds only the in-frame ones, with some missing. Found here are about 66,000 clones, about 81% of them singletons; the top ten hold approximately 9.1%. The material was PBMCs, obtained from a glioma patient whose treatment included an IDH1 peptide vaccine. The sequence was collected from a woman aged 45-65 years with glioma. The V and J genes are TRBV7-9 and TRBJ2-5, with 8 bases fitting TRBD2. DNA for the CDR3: TGTGCCAGCAGCCGAGGCACCACTAGCGGTCCAGAGACCCAGTACTTC. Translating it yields CASSRGTTSGPETQYF.